This TCR beta chain derives from a study of early T cells in non-severe SARS-CoV-2 infection. With 2 bases removed from V and 5 bases from J, the gap between germline ends came to 10 bases. CDR1 is SNHLY, CDR2 FYNNEI, per germline. The CDR3 is 14 amino acids. Researchers tagged individual cDNA molecules with unique molecular identifiers. A single record per CDR3 protein comes from TCRdb applying MiXCR to the 5' RACE reads. The top ten hold 2.5% to 3.5% of the sample, which has about 64,000 distinct CDR3 sequences, around 10% seen once. This clonotype came up a few times. This clonotype was obtained from an adult who was a healthcare worker with PCR-confirmed SARS-CoV-2 infection or an uninfected control (not recorded which). Here the sequenced sample was whole blood, taken at baseline. This chain joins TRBV2 and TRBJ1-5; perhaps TRBD1 as D (6 bases). The CDR3 nucleotides read TGTGCCAGCAGTGAACAGGGGAGGGATCAGCCCCAGCATTTT. Its protein is CASSEQGRDQPQHF.